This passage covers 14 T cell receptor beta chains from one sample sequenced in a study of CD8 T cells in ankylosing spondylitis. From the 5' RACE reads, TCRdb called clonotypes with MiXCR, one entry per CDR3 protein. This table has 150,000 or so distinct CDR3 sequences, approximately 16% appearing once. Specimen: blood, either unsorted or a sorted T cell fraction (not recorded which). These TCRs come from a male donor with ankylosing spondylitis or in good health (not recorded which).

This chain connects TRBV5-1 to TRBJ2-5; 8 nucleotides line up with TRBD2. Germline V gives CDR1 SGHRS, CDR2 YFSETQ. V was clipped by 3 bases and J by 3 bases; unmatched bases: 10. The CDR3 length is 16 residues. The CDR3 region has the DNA TGCGCCAGCAGCTGGGAGCCAGCGGGAGAAAAAGAGACCCAGTACTTC. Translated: CASSWEPAGEKETQYF.

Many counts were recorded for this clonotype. Here the CDR3 reads CASSFTSGQEQYF. The CDR3, as DNA: TGCGCCAGCAGCTTTACTAGCGGTCAGGAGCAGTACTTC. The gene calls are TRBV5-1 and TRBJ2-7, with TRBD2 matching over 8 bases. This CDR3 is built from 13 residues. V shed 2 bases, J shed 7 bases, and the junction held 5 bases outside the gene matches. The germline V gene has CDR1 SGHRS and CDR2 YFSETQ.

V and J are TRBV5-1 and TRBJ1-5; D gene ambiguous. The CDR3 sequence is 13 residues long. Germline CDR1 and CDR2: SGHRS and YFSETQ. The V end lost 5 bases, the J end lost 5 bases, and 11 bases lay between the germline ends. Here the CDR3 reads CASSCRTDQPQHF. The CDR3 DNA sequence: TGCGCCAGCAGTTGCAGGACGGATCAGCCCCAGCATTTT.

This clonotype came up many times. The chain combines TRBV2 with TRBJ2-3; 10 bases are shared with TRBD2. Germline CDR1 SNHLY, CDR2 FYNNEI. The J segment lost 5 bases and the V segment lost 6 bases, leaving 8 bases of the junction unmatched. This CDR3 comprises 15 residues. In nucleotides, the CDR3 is TGTGCCAGCAGCCCCTTGCTAGCGGGAGTAGATACGCAGTATTTT. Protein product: CASSPLLAGVDTQYF.

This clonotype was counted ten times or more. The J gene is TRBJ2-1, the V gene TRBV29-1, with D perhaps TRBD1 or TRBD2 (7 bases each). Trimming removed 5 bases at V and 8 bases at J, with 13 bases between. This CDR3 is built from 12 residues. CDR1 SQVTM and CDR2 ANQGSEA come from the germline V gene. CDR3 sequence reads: CSVTGEGDEQFF. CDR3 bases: TGCAGCGTTACAGGGGAGGGCGATGAGCAGTTCTTC.

The CDR3 DNA sequence: TGTGCCAGCAGCCAAGGGGGTAGCGGGAGTTACTCCTACAATGAGCAGTTCTTC. This codes for CASSQGGSGSYSYNEQFF. The V and J genes are TRBV4-2 and TRBJ2-1; TRBD2 matches at 9 bases. Trimming at V came to 1 base and at J to 0 bases, leaving 7 bases not matched to a gene. The CDR3 is 18 residues long. Germline V gene sequence: CDR1 LGHNA, CDR2 YNFKEQ.

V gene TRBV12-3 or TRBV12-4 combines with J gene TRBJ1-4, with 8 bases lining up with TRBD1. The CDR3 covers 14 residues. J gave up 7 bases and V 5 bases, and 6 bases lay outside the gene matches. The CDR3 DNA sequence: TGTGCCAGCAGTGGACAGGGTAGGGGTGAAAAACTGTTTTTT. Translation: CASSGQGRGEKLFF.

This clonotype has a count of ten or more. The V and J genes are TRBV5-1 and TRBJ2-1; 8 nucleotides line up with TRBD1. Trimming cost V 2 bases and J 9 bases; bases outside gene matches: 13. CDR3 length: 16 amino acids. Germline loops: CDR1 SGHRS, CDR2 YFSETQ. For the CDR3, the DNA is TGCGCCAGCAGCTTCTCAGGACAGGGAGATTACGGTGAGCAGTTCTTC. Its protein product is CASSFSGQGDYGEQFF.

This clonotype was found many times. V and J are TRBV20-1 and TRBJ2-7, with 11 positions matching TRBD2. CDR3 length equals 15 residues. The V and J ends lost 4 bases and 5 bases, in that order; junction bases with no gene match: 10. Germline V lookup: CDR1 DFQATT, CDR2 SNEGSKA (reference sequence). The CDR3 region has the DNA TGCAGTGCTATAGGCACTAGCGGGAGTCGGGACGAGCAGTACTTC. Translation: CSAIGTSGSRDEQYF.

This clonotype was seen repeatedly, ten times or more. This CDR3 reads CASSQVPGQSYGYTF. The CDR3 nucleotides are TGTGCCAGCAGCCAAGTGCCGGGACAGTCGTATGGCTACACCTTC. V is TRBV3-1 and J is TRBJ1-2, with TRBD1 matching over 7 bases. V gave up 1 base and J gave up 5 bases; unmatched junction bases: 7. The CDR3 has 15 residues. Germline lookup yields CDR1 LGHDT and CDR2 YNNKEL (reference sequence). Full variable domain (missing parts from reference TRBV3-1 and TRBJ1-2): DTAVSQTPKYLVTQMGNDKSIKCEQNLGHDTMYWYKQDSKKFLKIMFSYNNKELIINETVPNRFSPKSPDKAHLNLHINSLELGDSAVYFCASSQVPGQSYGYTFGSGTRLTVV.

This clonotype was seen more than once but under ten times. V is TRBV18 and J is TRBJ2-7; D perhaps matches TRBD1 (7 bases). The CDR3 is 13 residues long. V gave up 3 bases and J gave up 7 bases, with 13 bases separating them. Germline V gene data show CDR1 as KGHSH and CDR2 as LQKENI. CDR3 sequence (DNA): TGTGCCAGCTCACCCGACAGGGCGGGGGAGCAGTACTTC. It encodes CASSPDRAGEQYF.

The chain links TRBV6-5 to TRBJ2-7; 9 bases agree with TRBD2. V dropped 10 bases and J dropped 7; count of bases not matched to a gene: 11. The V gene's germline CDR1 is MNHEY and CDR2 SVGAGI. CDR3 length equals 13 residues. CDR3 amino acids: CATTGTSRREQYF. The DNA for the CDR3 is TGTGCCACGACCGGGACTAGCAGGAGAGAGCAGTACTTC.

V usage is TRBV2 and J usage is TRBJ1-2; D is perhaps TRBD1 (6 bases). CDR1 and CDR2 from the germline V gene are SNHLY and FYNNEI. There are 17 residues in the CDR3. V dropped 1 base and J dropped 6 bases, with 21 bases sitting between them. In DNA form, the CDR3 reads TGTGCCAGCAGTGAAGGTTTCTGGGGGCGCAGGGTTGATGGCTACACCTTC. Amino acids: CASSEGFWGRRVDGYTF.

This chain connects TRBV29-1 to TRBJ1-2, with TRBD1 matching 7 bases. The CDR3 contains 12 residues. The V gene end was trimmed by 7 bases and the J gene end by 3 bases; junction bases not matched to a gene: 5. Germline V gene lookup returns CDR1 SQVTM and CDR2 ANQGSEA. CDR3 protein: CSAPGTDYGYTF. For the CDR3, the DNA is TGCAGCGCACCCGGGACAGACTATGGCTACACCTTC.